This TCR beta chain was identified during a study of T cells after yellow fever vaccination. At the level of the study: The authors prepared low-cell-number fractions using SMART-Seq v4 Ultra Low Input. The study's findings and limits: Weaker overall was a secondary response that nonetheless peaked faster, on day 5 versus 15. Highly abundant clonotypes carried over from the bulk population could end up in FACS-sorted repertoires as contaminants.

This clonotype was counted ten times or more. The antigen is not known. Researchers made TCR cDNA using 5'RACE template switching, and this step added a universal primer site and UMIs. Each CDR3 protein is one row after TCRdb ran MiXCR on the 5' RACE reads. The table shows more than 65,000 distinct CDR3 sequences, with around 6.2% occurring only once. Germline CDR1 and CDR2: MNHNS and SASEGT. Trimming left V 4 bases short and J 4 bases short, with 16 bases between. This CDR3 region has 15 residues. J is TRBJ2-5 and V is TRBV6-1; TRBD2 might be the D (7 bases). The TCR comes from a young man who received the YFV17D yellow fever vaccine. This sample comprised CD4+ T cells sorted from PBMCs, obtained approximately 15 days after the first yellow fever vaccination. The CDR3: CASSGTGGLGETQYF. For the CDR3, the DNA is TGTGCCAGCAGTGGAACCGGGGGGCTAGGAGAGACCCAGTACTTC.